One and the same sample provided the 2 T cell receptor beta chains below, sequenced in a study of radiation and T cells in renal cell carcinoma. Time point denoted: baseline pretreatment blood. Treatment reported: 15 Gy SBRT to primary tumor, nephrectomy 4 weeks later. Some clones are missing from TCRdb's copy, which holds only in-frame ones; the method was immunoSEQ multiplex PCR. Of under 55,000 clones detected, about 80% appear once; the ten largest clones hold 30% to 35%. The specimen was blood, collected from a patient whose treatment included radiotherapy and nephrectomy. These receptors were obtained from a woman aged 70-85 years with renal cell carcinoma.

This chain connects TRBV7-6 to TRBJ2-7, with TRBD1 matching 9 bases. The CDR3 runs to 14 residues. V dropped 5 bases and J dropped 5; count of bases not matched to a gene: 7. Germline V gene sequence: CDR1 SGHVS, CDR2 FNYEAQ. CDR3 in amino acids: CASSPGTGRDEQYF. The CDR3 DNA reads TGTGCCAGCAGCCCGGGGACAGGGAGGGACGAGCAGTACTTC.

The J gene is TRBJ1-2, the V gene TRBV28, with D hard to call. The CDR3 contains 11 residues. Trimming cost V 7 bases and J 7 bases, with 10 bases left between them. Germline V CDR1 and CDR2: MDHEN, SYDVKM. CDR3 loop: CASISGIGYTF. CDR3 DNA: TGTGCCAGCATCTCCGGCATTGGCTACACCTTC.